Presented here are 29 T cell receptor beta chains from one specimen sequenced in a study of control samples from healthy donors and cancer patients. Profiling relied on immunoSEQ multiplex PCR, and the TCRdb table lists in-frame clones only, not all of them. The sample includes tens of thousands of clones, approximately 89% of them seen just once. Sample: blood. The receptors derive from a man aged 45-60 years in good health.

The V and J genes are TRBV20-1 and TRBJ2-7; D possibly uses TRBD1 or TRBD2 (5 bases each). CDR3 length: 11 residues. Germline loops: CDR1 DFQATT, CDR2 SNEGSKA (reference sequence). Trimming took off 3 bases at V and 5 bases at J, with 8 bases between the two ends. In DNA, the CDR3 is TGCAGTGCTAGTGAGGGGAACGAGCAGTACTTC. Translation: CSASEGNEQYF.

The V and J genes are TRBV7-3 and TRBJ2-7; 8 nucleotides agree with TRBD1. The CDR3 covers 13 residues. V lost 4 bases and J lost 10; bases outside the gene matches: 9. The germline CDR1 and CDR2 sequences are SGHTA and FQGTGA. Here the CDR3 DNA reads TGTGCCAGCAGCTCCGACCCGGACAGGGAACAGTACTTC. Translation: CASSSDPDREQYF.

This clone has just one count. The chain uses TRBV9 and TRBJ2-1; D is unclear. CDR1 and CDR2 from the germline V gene are SGDLS and YYNGEE. Trimming stripped 0 bases from V and 0 bases from J, with 7 bases between. The CDR3 sequence is 15 residues long. The CDR3 loop is CASSVERSSYNEQFF. DNA of the CDR3: TGTGCCAGCAGCGTAGAACGGAGCTCCTACAATGAGCAGTTCTTC.

The chain is built from TRBV2 and TRBJ1-1; D not certain. The length of the CDR3 is 13 residues. V dropped 6 bases and J dropped 5 bases, with 13 bases sitting between them. Per germline, CDR1 SNHLY and CDR2 FYNNEI. The CDR3 here is CASRAGVWTEAFF. The DNA for the CDR3 is TGTGCCAGCAGAGCAGGAGTATGGACTGAAGCTTTCTTT.

The chain uses TRBV18 and TRBJ1-4, with a tentative D call TRBD1 (6 bases). This CDR3 comprises 14 residues. Germline-derived CDR1 and CDR2 are KGHSH and LQKENI. V was trimmed by 6 bases and J by 7 bases, leaving 15 bases between them. The CDR3 is CASSQRQASEKLFF. The CDR3 DNA is TGTGCCAGCTCCCAGAGACAGGCTAGTGAAAAACTGTTTTTT. The variable domain in full, completed from reference TRBV18 and TRBJ1-4, reads NAGVMQNPRHLVRRRGQEARLRCSPMKGHSHVYWYRQLPEEGLKFMVYLQKENIIDESGMPKERFSAEFPKEGPSILRIQQVVRGDSAAYFCASSQRQASEKLFFGSGTQLSVL.

The V call is TRBV9, the J call TRBJ1-4; TRBD1 aligns across 8 bases. V shed 4 bases, J shed 4 bases, and the junction held 6 bases outside the gene matches. Germline V lookup: CDR1 SGDLS, CDR2 YYNGEE. This CDR3 region has 15 residues. The chain's CDR3 is CASSPRGTGNEKLFF. CDR3 DNA: TGTGCCAGCAGCCCCCGTGGGACAGGTAATGAAAAACTGTTTTTT.

This clone was recorded once. The chain couples TRBV5-6 to TRBJ2-2, with 7 bases matching TRBD1. The germline gives CDR1 SGHDT, CDR2 YYEEEE. This CDR3 has 15 amino acids. V trimming: 4 bases; J trimming: 4 bases; junction bases outside the gene matches: 7. CDR3 protein: CASSRPGQITGELFF. CDR3 DNA sequence: TGTGCCAGCAGCCGCCCGGGACAGATCACCGGGGAGCTGTTTTTT.

V usage is TRBV6-6 and J usage is TRBJ1-4; 7 nucleotides match TRBD1. Germline V CDR1 and CDR2: MNHNY, SVGAGI (reference sequence). V was pared by 4 bases and J by 8 bases, with 7 bases of the junction left unmatched. This CDR3 is 14 amino acids long. As DNA, the CDR3 is TGTGCCAGCAGTTCAAACAGGGGTGGAGAAAAACTGTTTTTT. It codes for CASSSNRGGEKLFF.

Notes on this clone: This same CDR3 is encoded by further DNA sequences in the sample. The chain employs TRBV29-1 and TRBJ2-3, with 9 nucleotides matching TRBD2. Germline values: CDR1 SQVTM, CDR2 ANQGSEA. This CDR3 contains 15 residues. Losses at the gene ends were 7 bases for V and 1 base for J; bases not matched to a gene: 9. This CDR3 reads CSARGGGGGTDTQYF. The CDR3 DNA reads as TGCAGCGCCCGGGGGGGCGGGGGGGGCACAGATACGCAGTATTTT.

The gene calls are TRBV5-6 and TRBJ2-1; D is uncertain. The CDR3 loop spans 15 amino acids. Germline V lookup: CDR1 SGHDT, CDR2 YYEEEE. With 7 bases removed from V and 0 bases from J, the gap between germline ends came to 14 bases. CDR3 residues: CASQLRDSSYNEQFF. Here the CDR3 DNA reads TGTGCCAGCCAGCTTAGGGATTCCTCCTACAATGAGCAGTTCTTC. Together with reference TRBV5-6 and TRBJ2-1, the CDR3 gives the full variable domain: DAGVTQSPTHLIKTRGQQVTLRCSPKSGHDTVSWYQQALGQGPQFIFQYYEEEERQRGNFPDRFSGHQFPNYSSELNVNALLLGDSALYLCASQLRDSSYNEQFFGPGTRLTVL.

CDR3 sequence reads: CASSDQDRTSSPLHF. CDR3 coding DNA: TGTGCCAGCAGCGACCAGGACAGGACAAGTTCACCCCTCCACTTT. J is TRBJ1-6 and V is TRBV2, with 7 bases fitting TRBD1. The CDR3 extends over 15 amino acids. Per germline, CDR1 SNHLY and CDR2 FYNNEI. After removal of 6 bases from V and 9 bases from J, the junction contained 11 bases not matched to a gene.

The chain employs TRBV7-2 and TRBJ1-1; no clear D gene. Trimming shortened V by 2 bases and J by 10 bases, and 14 bases separated the two germline ends. Germline CDR1 reads SGHTA; CDR2 reads FQGNSA. The CDR3 covers 13 residues. The CDR3 DNA reads as TGTGCCAGCAGCTTAAAGACGGGTTCGGCAGCTTTCTTT. Protein: CASSLKTGSAAFF.

This clone occurred a few times. V gene TRBV19 combines with J gene TRBJ1-5, with TRBD1 matching over 8 bases. The CDR3 runs to 16 residues. V lost 5 bases to trimming and J lost 0 bases; unmatched junction nucleotides: 6. The germline V gene encodes CDR1 LNHDA and CDR2 SQIVND (reference sequence). The chain's CDR3 is CASSPRQGNSNQPQHF. The CDR3 nucleotides are TGTGCCAGTAGTCCAAGACAGGGGAATAGCAATCAGCCCCAGCATTTT.

This clone was counted between two and nine times. The V call is TRBV2, the J call TRBJ1-1, with 11 nucleotides matching TRBD1. V lost 10 bases, J lost 5 bases, and 6 bases stayed unmatched. There are 13 residues in the CDR3. Germline-derived CDR1 and CDR2 are SNHLY and FYNNEI. CDR3 sequence: CATGGQGGTEAFF. The CDR3 DNA reads as TGTGCCACCGGGGGACAGGGGGGGACTGAAGCTTTCTTT.

This chain links TRBV12-3 or TRBV12-4 with TRBJ2-2; the D is unclear. The CDR3 loop spans 12 amino acids. Trimming removed 6 bases at V and 1 base at J, with 3 bases between. CDR3 loop: CASRVNTGELFF. CDR3 DNA: TGTGCCAGCAGGGTGAACACCGGGGAGCTGTTTTTT.

The rearrangement links TRBV27 to TRBJ1-3, with D possibly being TRBD1 (6 bases). Between the trimmed V and J ends, which lost 1 base and 0 bases, there was a span of 16 bases. The germline gives CDR1 MNHEY, CDR2 SMNVEV (reference sequence). The length of the CDR3 is 18 residues. This chain's CDR3 is CASSLFEGESNSGNTIYF. CDR3 in DNA: TGTGCCAGCAGTTTATTTGAGGGGGAATCTAACTCTGGAAACACCATATATTTT.

The chain is built from TRBV6-2 or TRBV6-3 and TRBJ2-1, with D possibly TRBD1 on 6 matching bases. The germline V gene encodes CDR1 MNHEY and CDR2 SVGEGT. The CDR3 has 15 amino acids. The ends were cut back, 5 bases at V and 0 bases at J, with 11 bases in the middle. The CDR3 here is CASSTGTNSYNEQFF. The CDR3 DNA sequence: TGTGCCAGCAGTACCGGGACAAACTCCTACAATGAGCAGTTCTTC.

The chain links TRBV5-1 to TRBJ1-3; the D gene is possibly TRBD1 (5 bases). This CDR3 is built from 17 residues. Germline CDR1 SGHRS, CDR2 YFSETQ. V lost 6 bases and J lost 0, with 19 bases in between. The CDR3 sequence: CASIFGGSRASGNTIYF. The CDR3 bases are TGCGCCAGCATATTTGGGGGTTCTAGGGCCTCTGGAAACACCATATATTTT.

The chain carries TRBV27 and TRBJ2-7, with 9 nucleotides matching TRBD2. Losses at the gene ends were 0 bases for V and 2 bases for J; bases not matched to a gene: 8. The CDR3 runs to 17 residues. Per germline, CDR1 MNHEY and CDR2 SMNVEV (reference sequence). CDR3: CASSLSHRTSATYEQYF. The CDR3 DNA reads TGTGCCAGCAGTTTATCCCATCGGACTAGCGCAACCTACGAGCAGTACTTC.

Only one count was recorded for this clone. This chain connects TRBV5-6 to TRBJ1-5; D might be TRBD1 (5 bases). This CDR3 is built from 14 residues. The germline gives CDR1 SGHDT, CDR2 YYEEEE. Trimming pared 0 bases from V and 6 bases from J, leaving 10 bases between. CDR3 loop: CASSLGAGSQPQHF. The DNA for the CDR3 is TGTGCCAGCAGCTTGGGGGCAGGGAGTCAGCCCCAGCATTTT.

The V call is TRBV5-1, the J call TRBJ1-1, with D possibly being TRBD1 (5 bases). This CDR3 has 13 amino acids. Trimming took off 5 bases at V and 5 bases at J, with 13 bases between the two ends. CDR1 is SGHRS and CDR2 is YFSETQ in the germline V gene. Here the CDR3 reads CASSGTGRTEAFF. Written as DNA, the CDR3 is TGCGCCAGCAGTGGGACCGGGAGGACTGAAGCTTTCTTT.

The chain joins TRBV30 to TRBJ2-1, with TRBD2 matching 10 bases. The CDR3 runs to 16 residues. From germline, CDR1 is GTSNPN and CDR2 SVGIG (reference sequence). Trimming took 0 bases from V and 4 from J; bases not matched to a gene: 6. Here the CDR3 reads CAWSVVAGGLYNEQFF. As DNA, the CDR3 is TGTGCCTGGAGTGTAGTAGCGGGGGGCCTATACAATGAGCAGTTCTTC.

The chain combines TRBV13 with TRBJ1-4, with D unclear. The CDR3 is 14 residues long. Germline-derived CDR1 and CDR2 are PRHDT and FYEKMQ (reference sequence). Deletions cut 0 bases from V and 2 bases from J, with 4 bases between. The CDR3 sequence is CASSLGRTNEKLFF. The CDR3 bases are TGTGCCAGCAGCTTAGGCAGGACTAATGAAAAACTGTTTTTT.

This rearrangement joins TRBV6-6 to TRBJ2-4; a possible D gene is TRBD1 (6 bases). Germline V gives CDR1 MNHNY, CDR2 SVGAGI (reference sequence). This CDR3 contains 15 residues. V shed 8 bases and J shed 7 bases, with 21 bases lying between them. CDR3 bases: TGTGCCAGCCGACAGGTCGCGCTATCCGGGAACATTCAGTACTTC. Protein sequence: CASRQVALSGNIQYF.

The J gene is TRBJ1-2, the V gene TRBV30; no clear D. The length of the CDR3 is 12 residues. Germline V gene lookup returns CDR1 GTSNPN and CDR2 SVGIG (reference sequence). With 7 bases removed from V and 4 bases from J, the gap between germline ends came to 13 bases. This CDR3 reads CASSILSYGYTF. In DNA, the CDR3 is TGTGCCTCCTCGATATTGAGCTATGGCTACACCTTC.

The chain's CDR3 is CASSLRTGEPYGYTF. The DNA of the CDR3 is TGTGCCAGCAGTTTACGGACAGGGGAACCCTATGGCTACACCTTC. The chain joins TRBV27 to TRBJ1-2, with 9 bases identical to TRBD1. CDR3 size: 15 residues. Germline values: CDR1 MNHEY, CDR2 SMNVEV (reference sequence). V lost 2 bases and J lost 4; bases outside the gene matches: 5.

The chain couples TRBV6-5 to TRBJ2-1, with 13 bases matching TRBD2. The CDR3 sequence is 15 residues long. The V gene's germline CDR1 is MNHEY and CDR2 SVGAGI. With V trimmed by 4 bases and J by 7 bases, 4 bases remained unmatched. CDR3 DNA: TGTGCCAGCAGTTCACTAGCGGGGGGGCTGAATGAGCAGTTCTTC. Its protein is CASSSLAGGLNEQFF.

The V call is TRBV5-4, the J call TRBJ1-1; weak D call: TRBD1 (6 bases). This CDR3 is built from 15 residues. Germline V gene sequence: CDR1 SGHNT, CDR2 YYREEE (reference sequence). Trimming cost V 4 bases and J 3 bases, with 16 bases left between them. DNA for the CDR3: TGTGCCAGCAGCGGGGGCCAGGTCCCCTACACTGAAGCTTTCTTT. Protein product: CASSGGQVPYTEAFF.

This chain joins TRBV6-5 and TRBJ2-7, with D perhaps matching TRBD1 (5 bases). This CDR3 comprises 14 residues. Germline V gives CDR1 MNHEY, CDR2 SVGAGI. The V end was cut by 5 bases, the J end by 3 bases, with 14 bases between. CDR3: CASSLGQSNYEQYF. In nucleotides, the CDR3 is TGTGCCAGCAGTCTGGGGCAATCAAACTACGAGCAGTACTTC.